This T cell receptor (beta chain) was sequenced for a study of PD-1 blockade in classical Hodgkin lymphoma. Findings of the study overall: Some patients started nivolumab under 1 year after ASCT, and they were excluded.

Worth noting for this clone: Antigen specificity is unknown.

Sequencing was performed with immunoSEQ multiplex PCR; in TCRdb, only in-frame clones are kept and a portion is missing. The top ten clones hold 14% to 15% of a sample with about 61,000 clones, roughly nine tenths of them seen once. This CDR3 has 15 amino acids. Trimming cost V 6 bases and J 3 bases, with 15 bases left between them. Germline loops: CDR1 LNHDA, CDR2 SQIVND (reference sequence). Each and every patient relapsed after autologous stem cell transplantation, and patients got differing brentuximab vedotin exposure. Complete response, partial response or progressive disease were the best responses.

Here the sequenced sample was peripheral blood mononuclear cells (PBMCs), taken at baseline. The TCR was taken from a human donor with classical Hodgkin lymphoma. The chain employs TRBV19 and TRBJ1-5, with D possibly TRBD1 on 5 matching bases. The CDR3, as DNA: TGTGCCAGTAGCCTCATCCGGGACTACAATCAGCCCCAGCATTTT. Translated: CASSLIRDYNQPQHF.